The sequence of this T cell receptor (beta chain) was determined in a study of T cell changes during pregnancy in multiple sclerosis. V was cut by 7 bases and J by 7 bases, with 11 bases left in between. This CDR3 has 12 residues. Germline loops: CDR1 LNHDA, CDR2 SQIVND (reference sequence). Profiled with immunoSEQ multiplex PCR; TCRdb holds only in-frame clones, not every one. Found here are about 92,000 clones, almost 95% of them singletons; the top ten hold approximately 2.6%. V and J are TRBV19 and TRBJ1-5, with D maybe TRBD1 (6 bases). The clonotype was recovered from a female donor with multiple sclerosis, enrolled in a pregnancy study. The specimen comprised peripheral blood, sampled in the first trimester of pregnancy. The CDR3 DNA follows: TGTGCCAGTACGTCGACAGGCCAGCCCCAGCATTTT. It codes for CASTSTGQPQHF.